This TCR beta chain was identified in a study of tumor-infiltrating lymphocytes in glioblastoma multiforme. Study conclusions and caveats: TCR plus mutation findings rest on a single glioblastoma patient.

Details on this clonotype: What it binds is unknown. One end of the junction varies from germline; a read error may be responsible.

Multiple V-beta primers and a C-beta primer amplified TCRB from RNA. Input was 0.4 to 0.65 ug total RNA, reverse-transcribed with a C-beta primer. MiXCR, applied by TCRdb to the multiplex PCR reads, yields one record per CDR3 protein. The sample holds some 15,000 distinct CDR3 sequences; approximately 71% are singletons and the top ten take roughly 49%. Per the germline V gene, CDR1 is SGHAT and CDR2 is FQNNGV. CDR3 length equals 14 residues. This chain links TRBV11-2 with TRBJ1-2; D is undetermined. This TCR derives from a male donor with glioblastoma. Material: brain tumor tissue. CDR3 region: CASTLDLTGLGYTF. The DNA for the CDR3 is TGTGCCAGCACCTTAGATTTAACCGGACTTGGCTACACCTTC.